This T cell receptor beta chain was profiled in a study of T cell changes during pregnancy in multiple sclerosis. Assay: immunoSEQ multiplex PCR; the TCRdb copy retains only in-frame clones and omits some. The sample consists of 52,000 or so clones, about 90% of them appearing once. The germline CDR1 and CDR2 sequences are MNHNS and SASEGT. This CDR3 region has 13 residues. Trimming cost V 4 bases and J 2 bases, with 9 bases left between them. The V gene is TRBV6-1, the J gene TRBJ2-7; D gene uncertain. The sample here was CD4+ T cells from peripheral blood mononuclear cells, taken in the first trimester of pregnancy. The origin of this receptor is a female donor with multiple sclerosis, enrolled in a pregnancy study. The CDR3 DNA sequence: TGTGCCAGCAGTGGCCGGTTAACCTACGAGCAGTACTTC. Translating gives CASSGRLTYEQYF.